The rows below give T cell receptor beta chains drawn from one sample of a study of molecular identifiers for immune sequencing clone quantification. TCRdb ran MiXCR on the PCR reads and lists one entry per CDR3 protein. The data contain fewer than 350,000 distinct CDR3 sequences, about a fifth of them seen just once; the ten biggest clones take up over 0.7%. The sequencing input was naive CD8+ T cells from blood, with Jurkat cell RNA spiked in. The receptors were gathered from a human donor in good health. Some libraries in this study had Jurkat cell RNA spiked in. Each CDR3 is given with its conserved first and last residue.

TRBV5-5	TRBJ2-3	CASSPRLAGGTDTQYF
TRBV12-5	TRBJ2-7	CASGLGGGRYEQYF
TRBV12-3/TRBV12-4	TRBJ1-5	CASRPQGSNQPQHF
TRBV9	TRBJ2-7	CASSPGQGYTEQYF
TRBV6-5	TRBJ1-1	CASSYGGFGTEAFF
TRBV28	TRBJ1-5	CASSTGTDYSNQPQHF
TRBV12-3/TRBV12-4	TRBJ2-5	CASSGGSEGTRYF
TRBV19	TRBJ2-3	CASSILGQLTDTQYF
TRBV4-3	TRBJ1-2	CASSQDASAFFLSYTF
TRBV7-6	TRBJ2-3	CASSSGKNTQYF
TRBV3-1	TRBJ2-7	CVSSPRGVAGTYEQYF
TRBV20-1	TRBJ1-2	CSARDPDEDRNYGYTF
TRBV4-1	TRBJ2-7	CASSEYRDSSYEQYF
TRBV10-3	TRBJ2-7	CAISEWDRTYEQYF
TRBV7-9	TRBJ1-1	CASSLVGKQGIGTEAFF
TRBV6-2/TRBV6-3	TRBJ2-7	CASSYWAYEQYF
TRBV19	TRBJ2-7	CASSPGGLEQYF
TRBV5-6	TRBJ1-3	CASTLETGDSGNTIYF
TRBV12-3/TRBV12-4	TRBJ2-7	CASSIGSGGEQYF
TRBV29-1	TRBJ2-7	CSGEVQDSYEQYF
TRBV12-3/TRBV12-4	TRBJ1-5	CASSPTGQPQHF
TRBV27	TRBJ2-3	CASSPIGTSGSGGTQYF
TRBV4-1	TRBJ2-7	CASSQDERYEQYF
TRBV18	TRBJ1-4	CASSPLGGTTNEKLFF
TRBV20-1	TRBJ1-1	CSALDSDNTEAFF
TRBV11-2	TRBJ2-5	CASSPSWDPETQYF
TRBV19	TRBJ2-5	CASTPEGLVEETQYF
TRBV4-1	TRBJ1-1	CASSQGATGAGLNTEAFF
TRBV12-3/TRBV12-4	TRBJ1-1	CASSFEANELGTEAFF
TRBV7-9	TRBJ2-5	CASSSGTAATTTVAQYF
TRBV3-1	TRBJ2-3	CASSQVDISTDTQYF
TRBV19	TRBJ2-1	CASSIGRGNEQFF
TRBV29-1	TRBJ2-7	CSVDGGQGAREQYF
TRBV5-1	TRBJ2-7	CASSYRDGRYEQYF
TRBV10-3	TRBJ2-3	CAISESQVGTDTQYF
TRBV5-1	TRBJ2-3	CASRPGLAGGLRGSTDTQYF
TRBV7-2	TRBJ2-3	CASRLFGTDTQYF
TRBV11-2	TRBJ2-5	CASSLGLRQETQYF
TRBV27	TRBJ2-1	CASSLIPLAGGPIEQFF
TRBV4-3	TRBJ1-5	CASSPEIGNQPQHF
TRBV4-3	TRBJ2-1	CASSPKTLLYNEQFF
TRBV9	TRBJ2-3	CASSEVAGTDTQYF
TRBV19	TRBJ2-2	CASRTRNTGELFF
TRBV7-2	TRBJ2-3	CASSSGLAADTQYF
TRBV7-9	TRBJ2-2	CASSLGSPLVTGELFF
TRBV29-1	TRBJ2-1	CSVRVRSTNEQFF
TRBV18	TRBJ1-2	CASSPPDGTGNYGYTF
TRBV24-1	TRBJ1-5	CATSVGTGAPQHF
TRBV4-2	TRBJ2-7	CASSQAGQSYEQYF
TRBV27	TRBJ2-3	CASSLRAGGADTQYF
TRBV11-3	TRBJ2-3	CASRRSLPGDTQYF
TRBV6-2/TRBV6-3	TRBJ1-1	CARSRVAEAFF
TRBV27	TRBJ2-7	CASGSGLAGHKTAPYEQYF
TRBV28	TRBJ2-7	CASSLSRFYEQYF
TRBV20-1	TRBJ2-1	CSARDTSGGAFISGEQFF
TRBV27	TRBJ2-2	CASSYGTGTGELFF
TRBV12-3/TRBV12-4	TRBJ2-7	CASSLPSGSKNEQYF
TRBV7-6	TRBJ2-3	CASSPLAGTDTQYF